Presented here are 5 T cell receptor beta chains from one specimen sequenced in a study of blood T cell repertoires in COVID-19. Sequencing was performed with immunoSEQ multiplex PCR; in TCRdb, only in-frame clones are kept and a portion is missing. The data contain roughly 73,000 clones, more than 85% of them singletons. Sequencing was performed on peripheral blood. The receptors derive from an older man with active COVID-19.

V gene TRBV7-3 combines with J gene TRBJ2-1; the match to TRBD2 covers 11 bases. V lost 2 bases to trimming and J lost 10 bases; unmatched junction nucleotides: 19. This CDR3 comprises 19 residues. CDR1 is SGHTA and CDR2 is FQGTGA in the germline V gene. DNA for the CDR3: TGTGCCAGCAGCTTATCGCGTTTGGGAGAACTAGCGGGAGCGAGGGAGCAGTTCTTC. Translated: CASSLSRLGELAGAREQFF. Based on the CDR3 plus reference TRBV7-3 and TRBJ2-1, the full variable domain is GAGVSQTPSNKVTEKGKYVELRCDPISGHTALYWYRQSLGQGPEFLIYFQGTGAADDSGLPNDRFFAVRPEGSVSTLKIQRTERGDSAVYLCASSLSRLGELAGAREQFFGPGTRLTVL.

This chain connects TRBV15 to TRBJ2-3; perhaps TRBD2 as D (5 bases). Between the trimmed V and J ends, which lost 6 bases and 3 bases, there was a span of 16 bases. The germline CDR1 and CDR2 sequences are LNHNV and YYDKDF (reference sequence). The CDR3 extends over 15 amino acids. The DNA for the CDR3 is TGTGCCACCAGAAAACGGGCAGCGGAGACAGATACGCAGTATTTT. Encoded protein: CATRKRAAETDTQYF.

This chain uses TRBV7-9 with TRBJ2-7, with D tentatively TRBD1 (6 bases). This CDR3 has 14 amino acids. V lost 5 bases and J 7 bases, leaving 18 bases between the germline ends. CDR1 SEHNR and CDR2 FQNEAQ come from the germline V gene (reference sequence). CDR3 sequence reads: CASSRGDTGREQYF. CDR3 nucleotides: TGTGCCAGCAGCCGAGGGGACACCGGACGTGAGCAGTACTTC.

V usage is TRBV19 and J usage is TRBJ2-1; 7 nucleotides agree with TRBD2. From germline, CDR1 is LNHDA and CDR2 SQIVND (reference sequence). With V trimmed by 3 bases and J by 10 bases, 18 bases remained unmatched. This CDR3 contains 17 residues. CDR3 DNA sequence: TGTGCCAGTAGTATCCCGACAAGTTCAGCGGGGCGGGGAGAGCAGTTCTTC. Its translation: CASSIPTSSAGRGEQFF.

The chain joins TRBV7-9 to TRBJ2-2; 11 positions match TRBD2. V lost 5 bases and J lost 7; bases outside the gene matches: 9. Germline V CDR1 and CDR2: SEHNR, FQNEAQ (reference sequence). The CDR3 is 16 residues long. The CDR3 nucleotides are TGTGCCAGCAGCCCCGGGACTAGCGGATGGGGCGGGGAGCTGTTTTTT. Translation gives CASSPGTSGWGGELFF.